The source of this TCR beta chain is a study of ipilimumab plus nivolumab after autologous stem cell transplantation. Study-level background: A median of about 8 nivolumab and 5 ipilimumab doses were given.

Notes on this clone: Its antigen remains unidentified.

Produced via immunoSEQ multiplex PCR; TCRdb's table is partial and in-frame only. The sample has about 40,000 clones; about 91% are singletons. Checkpoint therapy with ipilimumab 1 mg/kg began 14 to 28 days after transplant. Dosing: nivolumab 3 mg/kg IV, weeks 1, 4, 7, 10, then every two weeks to week 26. Points from the study as a whole: The authors say TCR, Treg and microbiome findings warrant further study.

Deletions cut 1 base from V and 4 bases from J, with 5 bases between. The CDR3 runs to 12 residues. Germline lookup yields CDR1 SGHTS and CDR2 YDEGEE. This sample comprised PBMCs, obtained in a trial of ipilimumab plus nivolumab as post-transplant consolidation. The clonotype was recovered from a male donor with multiple myeloma. The chain joins TRBV5-8 to TRBJ1-2, with D uncertain. This CDR3 is CASSLIAYGYTF. The CDR3 region has the DNA TGTGCCAGCAGCTTGATAGCCTATGGCTACACCTTC.